This TCR beta chain was captured by sequencing in a study of CD8+CD57+ T cells in acquired aplastic anemia (dated by TCRdb to the late 2010s). Turning to the overall study: A mean of about 3.2 ug of DNA, ranging from 0.2 to 27.4 ug, was extracted from sorted CD4+ and CD8+ cells. CD8+CD57+ expansion was defined as a frequency above the mean frequency observed in healthy subjects.

Genomic DNA was used as template for profiling of TCR beta VDJ combinations and CDR3 sequences. TCR repertoire sequencing was run on an Illumina HiSeq 2000. In the paper's pipeline: Repertoires were assessed using TRBV/TRBJ rearrangement plots, CDR3 size and DJ length profiles, and Simpson's diversity index. The most abundant DNA sequence in the deep sequencing data was defined as the immunodominant clone. CDR3 amino acid sequences were screened for sharing across subjects and compared with published repertoires and the VDJdb database. TCRdb reran the public reads through fastp at Q25 and MiXCR, keeping productive beta chains. A single entry per CDR3 protein holds the most common genes and DNA from its merged rows. It is TCRdb's table, rather than the study itself, that gives the V and J calls and clone size. This sample has 160,000 or so distinct CDR3 sequences in its table, and around 48% of those were observed once. Jointly, the top ten make up 2.5% to 3.5% of the sample.

Patients chosen for sequencing had shown expansion of CD8+CD57+ cells by flow cytometry. Every patient had a diagnosis of severe acquired aplastic anemia based on International Study of Aplastic Anemia and Agranulocytosis and Camitta criteria. No patient had received any therapy when blood was sampled. In this study, sorted CD4+ and CD8+ T cells from the blood of healthy subjects and of severe aplastic anemia patients had their TCR repertoires deep-sequenced. Patients were enrolled in the USA under clinicaltrials.gov protocols 00001620, 01623167, 00001397, 00071045, 00081523 and 00961064. Ficoll-Paque density gradient centrifugation was used to isolate peripheral blood mononuclear cells. Before DNA extraction, CD4+ and CD8+ T cells were sorted by FACS or by magnetic beads. What the study reported, not specific to this receptor: Patients and healthy controls showed no significant difference in CD8+ Simpson's diversity (P=0.060). Roughly 30 CD8+ CDR3 sequences were found to be shared between patients and controls, but these sequences appeared to be highly expressed in patients and within the immunodominant clones of the patients.

This clonotype appeared many times. Its target antigen remains unknown. One base away there is no much larger clone; base qualities are not given. Trimming removed 1 base from V and 5 bases from J; the gene matches leave 6 bases unexplained. Taken from cysteine to phenylalanine, the CDR3 has 15 residues. Here the CDR3 DNA is all that survives: 45 bases in frame from base 1. Based on the germline V gene (reference sequence), the CDR1 and CDR2 sequences are LNHDA and SQIVND. The sequence derives from a human donor with aplastic anemia. Sequenced input: sorted CD4+, CD8+, or CD8+CD57+ T cells (not recorded which) from PBMCs. In this chain, TRBV19 is recombined with TRBJ2-7, with TRBD1 matching 9 junction bases. The CDR3 region: CASSIGGTGTDEQYF. The sequence in DNA is TGTGCCAGTAGTATAGGGGGGACAGGGACGGACGAGCAGTACTTC.